The source of this TCR beta chain is a study of cytomegalovirus exposure and HLA in healthy donors. Notes on the study in general: Upon later analysis, HLA-associated TCR beta chains proved more clonally expanded than other, equally common chains.

Of note for this clone: As yet, its antigen is unknown.

The V end lost 2 bases, the J end lost 2 bases, and 18 bases lay between the germline ends. Germline V CDR1 and CDR2: SGHDT, YYEEEE. CDR3 length: 17 residues. The primer mix had 60 Vbeta and 13 Jbeta primers. The method was immunoSEQ multiplex PCR; TCRdb's version includes in-frame clones alone and lacks a portion of them. The profile shows 73,000 or so clones, roughly 77% of them singletons. The V and J genes are TRBV5-6 and TRBJ2-3, with a weak D call TRBD1 (6 bases). The sequence derives from a human donor in good health. What was sequenced was PBMCs. The CDR3 protein is CASSFYREEGITDTQYF. In nucleotides, the CDR3 is TGTGCCAGCAGCTTCTACAGGGAAGAGGGGATCACAGATACGCAGTATTTT.